This T cell receptor beta chain was sequenced in a study of tumor-infiltrating lymphocytes in primary liver carcinoma. Overall study: With diameters of roughly 4 to 11 cm, tumors were stage T1-T3 N0M0. Study-level findings and limits: The proportion of top clones found throughout all five tumor regions was only about 7.5-24%. It was tumor-adjacent and tumor-blood pairs that overlapped less than tumor region pairs did.

A constant-region primer served to make TCR beta cDNA from roughly 540 ng total RNA. Slightly modified ARM-PCR, run as three nested multiplex PCR rounds, produced the TCR beta libraries. Forward primers for TRBV1-TRBV30 and a C-beta reverse primer served the first two PCR rounds, at 10 cycles each. Each CDR3 protein is one row after TCRdb ran MiXCR on the multiplex PCR reads. The sample comprises about 100,000 distinct CDR3 sequences, 65% to 75% of which are singletons, and 9.5% to 15% rests with the top ten. A remark on this clonotype: Its antigen is not identified. A clone one base away is much larger, so this may be a read error.

RNA and DNA were co-extracted from 20-30 mg of unsorted bulk tissue. Patients underwent resection of primary liver carcinoma. Germline CDR1 reads SEHNR; CDR2 reads FQNEAQ (reference sequence). Trimming stripped 1 base from V and 11 bases from J, with 14 bases between. The CDR3 has 13 residues. The TCR sequence derives from a woman between 55 and 75 years old with primary liver carcinoma and hepatitis B virus infection. What was sequenced was liver tumor tissue from sampling region 2. The subset is: tumor region T2, inferior pole. This chain connects TRBV7-9 to TRBJ1-1; D gene ambiguous. CDR3: CASSLVWVGGAFF. The CDR3, as DNA: TGTGCCAGCAGCTTAGTTTGGGTTGGTGGGGCTTTCTTT.